This T cell receptor delta chain is from a study of γδ T cells in repeated Plasmodium falciparum infection. Vgamma9/Vdelta2+ and Vdelta2-negative gammadelta T cells were flow-sorted from PBMC for bulk sequencing. The germline gives CDR1 GEAIGNYY, CDR2 EKD. The CDR3 spans 15 residues. The V gene end was trimmed by 3 bases and the J gene end by 3 bases; junction bases not matched to a gene: 7. A few counts support this clone. TCRdb records a much larger clone's protein for this DNA, with a difference at residue 9 that likely arises from a read error; the protein given is the translation of the DNA. TCRdb called clones from the multiplex PCR reads again using CATT. The sample has around 82,000 delta-chain clones; more than 1.4% are singletons.

J is TRDJ1 and V is TRDV2, with 9 bases fitting TRDD3. The J gene, not given by TCRdb, was assigned here from a germline match of the nucleotide sequence. This receptor was taken from a pool of human donors (malaria-infected and uninfected, not separated). Sequencing was done on a sample of gamma-delta T cells from blood. The DNA of the CDR3 is TGTGCCTGTGACTTGCTGGGGGATTACGCCGATAAACTCATCTTT. Residues: CACDLLGDYADKLIF.